The next 4 T cell receptor beta chains were all read from a single sample in a study of T cell repertoires in cytomegalovirus infection. Their target antigens are unknown. MiXCR, run by TCRdb on the reads, gives a single entry per CDR3 protein. The data hold roughly 860,000 distinct CDR3 sequences, with 32% observed a single time. Sequenced material: cultured CD8+ T cells from PBMCs, taken from culture after CMV antigen stimulation. The receptors stem from a human donor in good health (CMV status not recorded). Some clones in this sample may be carry-over from other donors' samples.

This clonotype came up a few times. This rearrangement joins TRBV7-8 to TRBJ1-1; D is uncertain. Germline CDR1 and CDR2: SGHVS and FQNEAQ. Trimming pared 2 bases from V and 1 base from J, leaving 8 bases between. The CDR3 spans 14 residues. CDR3 region: CASSLRPGNTEAFF. DNA of the CDR3: TGTGCCAGCAGCTTACGGCCGGGGAACACTGAAGCTTTCTTT.

This clonotype was counted a few times. V gene TRBV11-1 combines with J gene TRBJ2-3; tentative D call: TRBD1 (6 bases). CDR1 is SGHAT, CDR2 FQDESV, per germline (reference sequence). The V gene lost 5 bases and the J gene lost 3 bases, with 12 bases spanning the gap. The CDR3 consists of 14 residues. CDR3 coding DNA: TGTGCCAGCAGCCCCCCCAGGGGAACAGATACGCAGTATTTT. Its protein is CASSPPRGTDTQYF.

The J gene is TRBJ2-1, the V gene TRBV5-5; tentative D call: TRBD2 (6 bases). CDR1 and CDR2 from the germline V gene are SGHKS and YYEKEE (reference sequence). The CDR3 runs to 16 residues. V gave up 4 bases and J gave up 7 bases, with 21 bases separating them. The CDR3 spells CASSGQSTRLQNEQFF. For the CDR3, the DNA is TGTGCCAGCAGCGGCCAGTCGACTAGGCTACAAAATGAGCAGTTCTTC.

This clonotype appeared a few times. The V gene is TRBV27, the J gene TRBJ1-5; TRBD1 matches 7 bases. The CDR3 covers 14 residues. Trimming took 3 bases from V and 3 from J; bases not matched to a gene: 2. Germline CDR1 and CDR2: MNHEY and SMNVEV (reference sequence). The CDR3 region has the DNA TGTGCCAGCAGTTTTGGGACAGTCAATCAGCCCCAGCATTTT. Protein product: CASSFGTVNQPQHF.